The 13 T cell receptor beta chains reported below all come from one sample, sequenced in a study of T cell responses to AZD1222 COVID-19 vaccine. The repertoire was sequenced with immunoSEQ multiplex PCR; TCRdb's copy has only in-frame clones and lacks some. The sample holds over 130,000 clones, approximately 90% seen once. The specimen comprised peripheral blood, sampled 28 days after the second AZD1222 dose. These receptors were obtained from an adult who received the AZD1222 COVID-19 vaccine.

The chain recombines TRBV7-9 with TRBJ2-7; no clear D gene. Germline CDR1 is SEHNR and CDR2 is FQNEAQ (reference sequence). The V and J ends lost 5 bases and 4 bases respectively, with 12 bases between them. This CDR3 comprises 13 residues. The CDR3 DNA sequence: TGTGCCAGCAGCGGCAAGGGTTGGTACGAGCAGTACTTC. It yields the protein CASSGKGWYEQYF.

The CDR3 loop is CSATGTGGSEKLFF. CDR3 DNA: TGCAGCGCCACCGGGACAGGGGGATCTGAAAAACTGTTTTTT. The chain carries TRBV29-1 and TRBJ1-4; 11 positions match TRBD1. The J segment lost 7 bases and the V segment lost 7 bases, leaving 8 bases of the junction unmatched. Per the germline V gene, CDR1 is SQVTM and CDR2 is ANQGSEA. The CDR3 contains 14 residues.

This clone was picked up one time. The chain uses TRBV3-1 (or the pseudogene TRBV3-2) and TRBJ2-2; D gene ambiguous. CDR3 size: 16 residues. Trimming removed 4 bases from V and 0 bases from J, with 12 bases in between. Germline CDR1 is LGHDT and CDR2 is YNNKEL (reference sequence). This chain's CDR3 is CASSPQLGTNTGELFF. DNA of the CDR3: TGTGCCAGCAGCCCACAGCTAGGGACGAACACCGGGGAGCTGTTTTTT.

The V and J genes are TRBV5-1 and TRBJ1-1; 8 bases map to TRBD1. This CDR3 is built from 14 residues. V shed 7 bases and J 1 base; nucleotides not matched to a gene: 6. The germline V gene encodes CDR1 SGHRS and CDR2 YFSETQ. The DNA of the CDR3 is TGCGCCAGCTCAGGGGGCATAAGGAACACTGAAGCTTTCTTT. It translates to CASSGGIRNTEAFF.

This rearrangement joins TRBV18 to TRBJ1-5; D unresolved. The germline V gene has CDR1 KGHSH and CDR2 LQKENI. The V gene lost 1 base and the J gene lost 4 bases, with 11 bases spanning the gap. The CDR3 totals 15 residues. CDR3: CASSPQGHGNQPQHF. In DNA form, the CDR3 reads TGTGCCAGCTCACCACAAGGGCATGGAAATCAGCCCCAGCATTTT.

The chain joins TRBV28 to TRBJ1-6, with D possibly being TRBD1 (5 bases). The CDR3 sequence is 16 residues long. Between the trimmed V and J ends, which lost 5 bases and 5 bases, there was a span of 16 bases. Looked up from germline, CDR1 is MDHEN and CDR2 is SYDVKM. CDR3 protein: CASSPSRDGNNSPLHF. CDR3 in DNA: TGTGCCAGCAGTCCCAGCCGGGACGGAAATAATTCACCCCTCCACTTT.

The V gene is TRBV27, the J gene TRBJ2-2; 10 bases fit TRBD2. The V segment lost 0 bases and the J segment 3 bases; nucleotides outside the gene matches: 4. The germline V gene encodes CDR1 MNHEY and CDR2 SMNVEV (reference sequence). This CDR3 is 17 amino acids long. As DNA, the CDR3 is TGTGCCAGCAGTTTATCAACTAGCGGGACCTACACCGGGGAGCTGTTTTTT. As protein: CASSLSTSGTYTGELFF.

The chain couples TRBV27 to TRBJ1-5, with a weak D call TRBD1 (6 bases). CDR3 length equals 18 residues. V lost 7 bases and J lost 1, with 23 bases in between. The germline V gene has CDR1 MNHEY and CDR2 SMNVEV (reference sequence). The CDR3 DNA follows: TGTGCCAGCACCCCCCGGCCCACAGGGAGGGGGAGCAATCAGCCCCAGCATTTT. It specifies CASTPRPTGRGSNQPQHF.

The chain has TRBV5-1 and TRBJ2-1, with D possibly being TRBD1 (5 bases). The CDR3 runs 12 residues. Germline loops: CDR1 SGHRS, CDR2 YFSETQ. V was cut by 2 bases and J by 7 bases, with 7 bases left in between. The CDR3 DNA reads TGCGCCAGCAGCTTCAGGGTAAATGAGCAGTTCTTC. Protein sequence: CASSFRVNEQFF.

The rearrangement links TRBV6-2 or TRBV6-3 to TRBJ2-7, with TRBD1 matching over 8 bases. The length of the CDR3 is 18 residues. CDR1 and CDR2 (germline): MNHEY, SVGEGT. V shed 6 bases, J shed 0 bases, and the junction held 16 bases outside the gene matches. The chain's CDR3 is CASSQGVSRTGSSYEQYF. CDR3 sequence (DNA): TGTGCCAGCAGCCAGGGTGTAAGCCGGACAGGGAGCTCCTACGAGCAGTACTTC.

The chain recombines TRBV24-1 with TRBJ2-3; tentatively, D is TRBD2 (5 bases). V was trimmed by 9 bases and J by 0 bases, leaving 12 bases between them. Germline V gives CDR1 KGHDR, CDR2 SFDVKD. The CDR3 has 14 residues. CDR3 in amino acids: CATSGGGSTDTQYF. For the CDR3, the DNA is TGTGCCACCTCCGGCGGCGGGAGCACAGATACGCAGTATTTT.

The CDR3, as DNA: TGTGCCAGCAGTTATGGGGGGGAAGGGCCCCAGCATTTT. Amino acid sequence: CASSYGGEGPQHF. The rearrangement joins TRBV2 to TRBJ1-5, with TRBD1 as a possible D gene (5 bases). The CDR3 length is 13 residues. Germline V gene data show CDR1 as SNHLY and CDR2 as FYNNEI. Trimming shortened V by 5 bases and J by 9 bases, and 14 bases separated the two germline ends.

This chain uses TRBV6-6 with TRBJ1-4; D is unclear. Trimming shortened V by 4 bases and J by 5 bases, and 2 bases separated the two germline ends. The CDR3 has 11 residues. CDR1 MNHNY and CDR2 SVGAGI come from the germline V gene (reference sequence). DNA for the CDR3: TGTGCCAGCAGTTTCAATGAAAAACTGTTTTTT. Translating gives CASSFNEKLFF.